The text below deals with one TCR beta chain. The sample holds many counts of this clonotype. What antigen it recognizes has not been identified. No qualities accompany the bases; no much larger clone lies one base away. This sample stems from a study of T cells in Graves' hyperthyroidism and ophthalmopathy (dated by TCRdb to the late 2010s). About the full investigation: Peripheral blood samples were taken at initial diagnosis, before any treatment was given. To identify TCR V-J signatures that set the groups apart, the researchers used a discovery cohort of 95 to 100 patients, made up of about 44 with Graves' ophthalmopathy and some 56 with stable Graves' hyperthyroidism. Whether ophthalmopathy could be predicted prospectively was tested in an independent validation cohort made up of roughly 19 hyperthyroidism patients plus 17 patients who later progressed to ophthalmopathy. The approximately 97 discovery patients were randomly divided into training and test sets at a 7:3 ratio. In over five Graves' hyperthyroidism patients, the study also compared T-cell repertoires from thyroid tissue with T-cell repertoires from blood. After sampling, hyperthyroidism patients received methimazole starting at 30 mg daily, and ophthalmopathy patients received high-dose intravenous methylprednisolone. According to the paper, TCR Vbeta CDR3 sequencing was carried out on over 130 peripheral blood samples, which came from 40 to 45 ophthalmopathy, around 74 hyperthyroidism and about 17 progressor patients. Study-level results and caveats: Most expanded thyroid clonotypes (frequency above 0.001) were also detected in blood, suggesting blood repertoires may reflect thyroid immune responses. In validation, progression to ophthalmopathy was predicted by the model with 70.59% sensitivity and 72% to 80% specificity, a median of 6.5 months before onset. No statistical method was used to set the sample size in advance, and investigators knew the group allocation. A model built on a 13 V-J signature distinguished ophthalmopathy from stable hyperthyroidism, reaching over 85% sensitivity and about 81% specificity in cross-validation and 80%/75% in testing.

The TCR beta CDR3 regions were amplified from the RNA transcripts. The TCR CDR3 was subjected to a first round of RT-PCR using the HTBI primer set and the Qiagen OneStep RT-PCR kit. Libraries were constructed in a second round of multiplex PCR, after which size selection and purification were carried out. Paired-end sequencing of the libraries was performed with 100 bp reads on an Illumina HiSeq2000. Regarding the original processing steps: SOAPnuke was used to process the raw data, with reads discarded if the reads contained adapters or uncalled bases, had a mean Phred below 15, or lacked an exact constant-primer or identifier match. High-quality paired reads were merged using COPE v1.2.5, and each unique nucleotide sequence was defined as a clonotype. MiTCR v1.1 was used to align the clonotypes against IMGT TRBV, TRBD and TRBJ reference segments. The analysis was restricted to V-J combinations with a frequency above 0.0001, which together covered just over 98% of the repertoires. The TCS score was defined as the ratio of F50 (clonal expansion) to E x V (chaos), calculated using BLOSUM62-based TCRdist between CDR3 peptides within each V-J. Welch's t-statistics and random forest reduced 500 to 650 V-J features to roughly 13, which were used in a naive Bayes classifier (R e1071). TCRdb trimmed public reads at Q25 via fastp, called clones via MiXCR and kept in-frame beta chains. Entries are consolidated by CDR3 protein sequence, retaining the most common genes and DNA. TCRdb's processing, not the authors' own work, is the source of the V and J calls. Within this sample are about 710,000 distinct CDR3 sequences, with over 15% of them counted one time only. Of the sample, approximately 8.4% falls within the top ten clones.

Stable Graves' hyperthyroidism was defined as the absence of progression to ophthalmopathy over 18 months of follow-up. Hyperthyroidism patients were newly diagnosed, had a disease duration of under 2 months, and were aged 18 to 65 years. Patients with uncontrolled infections, other autoimmune diseases, pregnancy or lactation were excluded. Diagnoses relied on clinical symptoms, serum thyroxine and TRAb, thyroid ultrasound and orbital computed tomography. PBMCs were isolated from about 10 ml of fresh peripheral blood by Ficoll-Paque density gradient centrifugation. Total RNA was extracted using Trizol reagent, and RNA quality was assessed on an Agilent 2100 Bioanalyzer. The receptor comes from a man aged 18-30 years with Graves' hyperthyroidism. The sequenced sample consisted of blood.

The sequence in DNA is TGTGCCAGCACTACAGGGGGGACCAATCAGCCCCAGCATTTT. It codes for CASTTGGTNQPQHF. The chain is assembled from TRBV7-2 and TRBJ1-5, with 8 bases in between that match TRBD1. From its cysteine to its phenylalanine, the CDR3 spans 14 amino acids. This entry keeps only the CDR3 DNA: 42 bases, framed from base 1. CDR1 and CDR2, per the germline V gene, are SGHTA and FQGNSA. Here V drops 7 bases and J drops 3 bases, and the junction holds 5 bases not matched to any gene.